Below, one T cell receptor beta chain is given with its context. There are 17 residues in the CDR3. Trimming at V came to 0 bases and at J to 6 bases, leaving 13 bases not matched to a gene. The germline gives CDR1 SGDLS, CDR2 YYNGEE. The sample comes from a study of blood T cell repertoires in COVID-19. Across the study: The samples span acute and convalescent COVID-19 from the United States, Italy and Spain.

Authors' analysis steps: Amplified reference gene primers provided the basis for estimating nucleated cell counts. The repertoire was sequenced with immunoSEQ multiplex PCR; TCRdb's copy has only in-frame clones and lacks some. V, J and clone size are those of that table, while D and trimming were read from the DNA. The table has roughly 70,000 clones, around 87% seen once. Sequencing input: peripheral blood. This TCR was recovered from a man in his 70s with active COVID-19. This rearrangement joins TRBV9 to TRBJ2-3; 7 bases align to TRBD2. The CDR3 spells CASSVEPSGGARDTQYF. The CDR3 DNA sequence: TGTGCCAGCAGCGTAGAGCCTAGCGGAGGGGCCAGGGATACGCAGTATTTT.